This section outlines one T cell receptor beta chain sequence together with its context. Its antigen remains unknown. The data are from a study of Graves' ophthalmopathy and Graves' hyperthyroidism. Study-wide findings and caveats: Detected in blood as well were most expanded thyroid clonotypes with frequency above 0.001.

Amplification of TCR beta CDR3 regions used RNA transcripts. Second-round multiplex PCR came after a first-round RT-PCR that employed HTBI primers. TCRdb reprocessed the multiplex PCR reads with MiXCR, giving one entry per CDR3 protein. The sample consists of about 400,000 distinct CDR3 sequences, 15% to 19% of them appearing once. Germline loops: CDR1 LGHNT, CDR2 FRNRAP. V lost 2 bases and J lost 0, with 8 bases in between. The CDR3 is 14 residues long. Lactation, pregnancy, uncontrolled infections and other autoimmune diseases were all grounds for excluding patients. This clonotype was obtained from a young woman with stable Graves' hyperthyroidism. Sequences were obtained from peripheral blood. The chain employs TRBV12-5 and TRBJ2-7; D is ambiguous. CDR3 sequence reads: CASGLFWGSYEQYF. Written as DNA, the CDR3 is TGTGCTAGTGGTTTGTTCTGGGGCTCCTACGAGCAGTACTTC.